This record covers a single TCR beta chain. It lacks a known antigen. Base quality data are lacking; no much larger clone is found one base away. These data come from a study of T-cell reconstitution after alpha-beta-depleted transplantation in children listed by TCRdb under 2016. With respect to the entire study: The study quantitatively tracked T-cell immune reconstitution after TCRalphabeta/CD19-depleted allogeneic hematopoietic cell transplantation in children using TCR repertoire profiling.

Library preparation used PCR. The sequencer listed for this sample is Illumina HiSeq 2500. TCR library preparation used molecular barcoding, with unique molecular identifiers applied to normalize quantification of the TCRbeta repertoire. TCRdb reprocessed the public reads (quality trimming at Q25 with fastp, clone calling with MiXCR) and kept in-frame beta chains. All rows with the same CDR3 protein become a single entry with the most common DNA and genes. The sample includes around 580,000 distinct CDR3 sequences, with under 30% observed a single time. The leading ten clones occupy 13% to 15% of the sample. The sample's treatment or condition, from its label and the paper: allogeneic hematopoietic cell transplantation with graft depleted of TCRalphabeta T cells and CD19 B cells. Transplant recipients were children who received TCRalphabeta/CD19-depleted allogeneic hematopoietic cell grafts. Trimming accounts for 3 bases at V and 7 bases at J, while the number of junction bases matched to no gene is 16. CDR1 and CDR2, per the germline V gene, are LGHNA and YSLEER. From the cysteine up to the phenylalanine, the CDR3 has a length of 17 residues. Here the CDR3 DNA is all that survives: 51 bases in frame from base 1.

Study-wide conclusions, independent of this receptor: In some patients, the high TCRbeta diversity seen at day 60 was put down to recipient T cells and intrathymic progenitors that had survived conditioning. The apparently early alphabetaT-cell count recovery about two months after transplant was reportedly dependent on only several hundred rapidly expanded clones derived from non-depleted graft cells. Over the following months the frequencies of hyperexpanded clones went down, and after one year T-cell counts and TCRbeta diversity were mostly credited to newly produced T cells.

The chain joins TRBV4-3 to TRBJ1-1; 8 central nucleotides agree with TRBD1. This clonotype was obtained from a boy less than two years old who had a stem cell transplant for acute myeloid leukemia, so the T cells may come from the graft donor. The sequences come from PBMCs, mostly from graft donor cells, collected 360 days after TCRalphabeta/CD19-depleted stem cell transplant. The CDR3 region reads CASSQDRDDRPPREAFF. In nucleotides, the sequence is TGCGCCAGCAGCCAGGACAGGGACGACCGACCCCCTCGTGAAGCTTTCTTT.